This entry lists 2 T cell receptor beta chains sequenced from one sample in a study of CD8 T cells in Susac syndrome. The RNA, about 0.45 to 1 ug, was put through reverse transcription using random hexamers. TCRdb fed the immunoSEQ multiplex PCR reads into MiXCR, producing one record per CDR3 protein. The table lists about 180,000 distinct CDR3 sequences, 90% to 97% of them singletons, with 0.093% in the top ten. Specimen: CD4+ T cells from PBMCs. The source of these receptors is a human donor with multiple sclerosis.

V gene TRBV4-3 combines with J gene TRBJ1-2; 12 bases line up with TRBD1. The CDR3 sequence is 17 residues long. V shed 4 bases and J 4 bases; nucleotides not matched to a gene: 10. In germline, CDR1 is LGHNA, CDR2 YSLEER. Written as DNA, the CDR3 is TGCGCCAGCAGCCCAGGGACAGGGGGCGGAGGGGGCTATGGCTACACCTTC. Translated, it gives CASSPGTGGGGGYGYTF.

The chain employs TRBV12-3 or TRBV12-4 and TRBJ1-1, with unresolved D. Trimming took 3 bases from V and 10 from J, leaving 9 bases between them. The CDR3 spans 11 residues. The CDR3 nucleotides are TGTGCCAGCAGTTTGCGGAGCGGAGCTTTCTTT. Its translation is CASSLRSGAFF.